The text below deals with one T cell receptor beta chain. Antigen specificity is unknown. The data are from a study of cytomegalovirus exposure and HLA in healthy donors. Study-wide points: Three chains linked to CMV were shown in vitro to be specific for CMV antigens. The dataset shows that most TCR sequences were rare, while some public TCRs occurred in many donors. The study designated 164 TCR beta chains cytomegalovirus-associated. Cytomegalovirus status was reportedly diagnosed by the classifier with high specificity and sensitivity.

This CDR3 has 15 amino acids. Germline assignment: CDR1 LNHDA and CDR2 SQIVND (reference sequence). The V end was cut by 8 bases, the J end by 0 bases, with 14 bases between. Vbeta (60) and Jbeta (13) primers were used in the PCR. The assay was immunoSEQ multiplex PCR, and TCRdb's table has in-frame clones only and misses some. The sample has roughly 170,000 clones; around 83% are singletons. The receptor was isolated from a man aged 45-60 years in good health and CMV-seronegative. Sequenced input: PBMCs. This chain uses TRBV19 with TRBJ1-3, with a tentative D call TRBD1 (5 bases). The DNA for the CDR3 is TGTGCCAGTCGCCTCGACAGATCCTCTGGAAACACCATATATTTT. Its translation is CASRLDRSSGNTIYF.